The entry below describes one TCR beta chain. Deletions cut 2 bases from V and 0 bases from J, with 9 bases between. The CDR3 totals 15 residues. Per the germline V gene, CDR1 is MNHEY and CDR2 is SVGAGI. This sample stems from a study of blood T cell repertoires in COVID-19. The protocol was immunoSEQ multiplex PCR, while the TCRdb copy is restricted to in-frame clones and leaves out a portion. The repertoire has 250,000 to 350,000 clones, about nine tenths of them found once; the top ten carry 5.5% to 8%. This receptor was obtained from a woman aged 45-60 years with COVID-19, enrolled during active disease. The sample consisted of peripheral blood. The V gene is TRBV6-5, the J gene TRBJ2-3; D gene ambiguous. DNA for the CDR3: TGTGCCAGCAGTTACAGCTCGCTAAGCACAGATACGCAGTATTTT. It translates to CASSYSSLSTDTQYF.